This T cell receptor beta chain was retrieved from a study of blood T cell repertoires in COVID-19. There are 13 residues in the CDR3. Trimming removed 2 bases from V and 9 bases from J, with 8 bases in between. Original data processing: Reference gene primer amplification in the assay estimated nucleated cell counts. The table came from immunoSEQ multiplex PCR; TCRdb's copy has only in-frame clones and leaves some out. V and J calls and clone size come straight from that table; D and trimming were deduced from the DNA. The sample yields about 180,000 clones, around 85% seen once. The sample taken for sequencing was PBMCs or T cells enriched from blood (not recorded which). This sequence joins TRBV12-3 or TRBV12-4 and TRBJ1-6; D gene unclear. This clonotype originated in a man aged 40-55 years who had recovered from COVID-19. CDR3 DNA sequence: TGTGCCAGCAGTTTAATTGGAGGTTCACCCCTCCACTTT. Translation: CASSLIGGSPLHF.